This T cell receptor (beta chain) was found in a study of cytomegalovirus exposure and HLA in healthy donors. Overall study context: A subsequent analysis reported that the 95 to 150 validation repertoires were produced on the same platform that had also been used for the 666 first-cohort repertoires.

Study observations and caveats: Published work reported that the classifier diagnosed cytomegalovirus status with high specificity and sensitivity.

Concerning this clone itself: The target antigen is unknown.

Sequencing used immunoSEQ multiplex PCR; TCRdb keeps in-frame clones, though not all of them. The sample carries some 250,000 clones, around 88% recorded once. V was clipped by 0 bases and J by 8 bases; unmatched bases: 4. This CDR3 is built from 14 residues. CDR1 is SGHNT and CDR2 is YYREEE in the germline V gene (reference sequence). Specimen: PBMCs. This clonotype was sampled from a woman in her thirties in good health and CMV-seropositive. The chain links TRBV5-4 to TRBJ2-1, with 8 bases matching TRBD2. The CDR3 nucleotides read TGTGCCAGCAGCTTGGCGGGAGGGATCGATGAGCAGTTCTTC. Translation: CASSLAGGIDEQFF.